Listed below are T cell receptor beta chains from one sample, sequenced in a study of control samples from healthy donors and cancer patients. The repertoire was sequenced with immunoSEQ multiplex PCR; TCRdb's copy has only in-frame clones and lacks some. The sample lists 120,000 or so clones, about 95% seen once, with about 4% in the top ten. The sequenced material came from blood. These TCRs come from a man aged 25-40 years in good health. Both conserved end residues are part of each CDR3. Not all rows give a size; the values are once, few, many and, for expanded clones, a class.

CDR3 | size | V
CASSVGGTGGFSAGELFF | once | TRBV9
CASSKQASGNTIYF | once | TRBV28
CASSLITGPSSGANVLTF | NA | TRBV7-8
CASSSNIQGGSEAFF | NA | TRBV6-2/TRBV6-3
CASSADRVANTGELFF | NA | TRBV9
CATSRGTGVGYTF | NA | TRBV15
CANQDPGQANTDTQYF | NA | TRBV10-1
CASSLTSGGAQYNEQFF | NA | TRBV2
CASSWTEVIQYF | NA | TRBV6-5
CASSGQGAADEQYF | NA | TRBV2
CASSLGGALTYEQYF | NA | TRBV5-5
CASRGLAGGNTGELFF | NA | TRBV6-6
CASSYGTGGLYGYTF | NA | TRBV5-4
CASSQAAPAFPNEKLFF | NA | TRBV4-2
CASSLREAETQYF | NA | TRBV5-1
CASSLYPPGASSGNTIYF | NA | TRBV7-2
CASSQEGGAGETQYF | NA | TRBV3-1/TRBV3-2
CSASPGGSTGELFF | NA | TRBV20-1
CATRRDRSYEQYF | NA | TRBV7-9
CASRPPDTQETQYF | NA | TRBV7-2
CASSLKTGAYEQYF | NA | TRBV5-4
CAIRDYRGETTEAFF | NA | TRBV10-3
CASSYSGYGYTF | NA | TRBV6-5
CAWSVSYGYTF | NA | TRBV30
CASSPSEKAGELFF | NA | TRBV7-9
CASSPRTGLNYGYTF | few | TRBV7-9
CASSLLGADTQYF | NA | TRBV27
CASSPTATNEKLFF | once | TRBV18
CASSSSIRAGYTF | NA | TRBV6-2/TRBV6-3
CASRGVHEQFF | NA | TRBV13
CASSERGASYEQYF | many | TRBV6-1
CASSDGYQPQHF | once | TRBV10-1
CASSRGAGGGTEAFF | NA | TRBV4-3
CASSYLTRNYGYTF | NA | TRBV6-2/TRBV6-3
CAWSVRPNEKLFF | NA | TRBV30
CASSLPGGGASYEQYF | NA | TRBV7-8
CASSHSYTEAFF | NA | TRBV3-1/TRBV3-2